The present entry profiles one T cell receptor beta chain with its context. This record belongs to a study of blood T cell repertoires in COVID-19. Study as a whole: Acute-phase and convalescent COVID-19 samples originated in the United States, Italy and Spain. The analysed material was cDNA or gDNA that came from T cells, B-cell-depleted T cells, or PBMCs.

CDR3 length equals 14 residues. V lost 8 bases to trimming and J lost 3 bases; unmatched junction nucleotides: 5. Germline V gene data show CDR1 as MNHEY and CDR2 as SMNVEV (reference sequence). Authors' methods: Amplification of reference gene primers provided the estimated nucleated cell counts. Libraries were prepared by immunoSEQ multiplex PCR; TCRdb keeps only in-frame clonotypes and omits some of them. V, J and clone size reflect that table, while D and trimming were determined from the DNA. The sample records roughly 150,000 clones, approximately 78% being singletons. This sequence was found in a human donor with acute or convalescent COVID-19. The donor label of this sample is uncertain. Specimen: peripheral blood. The chain joins TRBV27 to TRBJ1-5, with TRBD1 matching over 9 bases. CDR3 sequence (DNA): TGTGCCAGCGGGACAGGGCTTCTCAATCAGCCCCAGCATTTT. Translating gives CASGTGLLNQPQHF.